These 6 T cell receptor beta chains were sequenced from one sample in a study of cytomegalovirus exposure and HLA in healthy donors. The primer mix had 60 Vbeta and 13 Jbeta primers. Generated by immunoSEQ multiplex PCR, the TCRdb table keeps only in-frame clones and is missing some. Among tens of thousands of clones listed, roughly 77% were seen once. The sequenced material came from PBMCs. All receptors derive from a man aged 40-49 years in good health and CMV-seronegative.

The sample holds a few counts of this clone. This sequence joins TRBV5-1 and TRBJ2-5, with no clear D. CDR1 SGHRS and CDR2 YFSETQ come from the germline V gene. This CDR3 has 11 residues. V lost 4 bases and J 2 bases, leaving 3 bases between the germline ends. This CDR3 reads CASSTQETQYF. The CDR3 region has the DNA TGCGCCAGCAGCACTCAAGAGACCCAGTACTTC.

This chain joins TRBV30 and TRBJ2-6; TRBD1 agrees at 9 bases. The CDR3 is made up of 17 amino acids. Per the germline V gene, CDR1 is GTSNPN and CDR2 is SVGIG (reference sequence). V lost 3 bases and J lost 0; bases outside the gene matches: 6. The CDR3 DNA reads as TGTGCCTGGAGGAGGGACAGGGTTAGCTCTGGGGCCAACGTCCTGACTTTC. Translation: CAWRRDRVSSGANVLTF.

V gene TRBV10-3 combines with J gene TRBJ2-1; TRBD1 aligns across 8 bases. The CDR3 is made up of 17 amino acids. Per germline, CDR1 ENHRY and CDR2 SYGVKD. Trimming removed 0 bases from V and 5 bases from J; junction bases left unmatched: 9. This chain's CDR3 is CAISESGSGQVNNEQFF. The CDR3 DNA follows: TGTGCCATCAGTGAGTCGGGCTCGGGACAGGTCAACAATGAGCAGTTCTTC.

The count of this clone is one. The chain links TRBV30 to TRBJ1-2, with 8 bases lining up with TRBD1. CDR3 size: 13 residues. Germline CDR1 reads GTSNPN; CDR2 reads SVGIG (reference sequence). With V trimmed by 3 bases and J by 6 bases, 6 bases remained unmatched. The DNA of the CDR3 is TGTGCCTGGAGCCCTGGACAGGGCGATGGCTACACCTTC. This sequence encodes CAWSPGQGDGYTF.

This clone was seen a single time. This CDR3 is CASSLEDRIEAFF. As DNA, the CDR3 is TGTGCCAGCAGCTTAGAGGACAGGATTGAAGCTTTCTTT. The rearrangement joins TRBV7-9 to TRBJ1-1, with 7 positions matching TRBD1. This CDR3 has 13 amino acids. CDR1 is SEHNR and CDR2 is FQNEAQ in the germline V gene (reference sequence). V shed 1 base, J shed 7 bases, and the junction held 3 bases outside the gene matches.

The J gene is TRBJ1-3, the V gene TRBV10-3; perhaps TRBD1 as D (6 bases). The ends were cut back, 6 bases at V and 0 bases at J, with 12 bases in the middle. CDR3 length: 15 residues. Per the germline V gene, CDR1 is ENHRY and CDR2 is SYGVKD. The CDR3 region is CAIRDSSISGNTIYF. CDR3 nucleotide sequence: TGTGCCATCAGGGACAGCAGCATCTCTGGAAACACCATATATTTT.